This TCR beta chain was captured in a study of shared clonotypes between healthy human individuals. About the research overall: Plates per donor: three CD4 naive, three CD4 memory, two CD8 naive, one CD8 memory.

V lost 0 bases to trimming and J lost 5 bases; unmatched junction nucleotides: 9. CDR1 is SGHTA and CDR2 is FQGNSA in the germline V gene. The CDR3 sequence is 17 residues long. This table comes from immunoSEQ multiplex PCR, and its TCRdb copy is limited to in-frame clones, with some not included. The repertoire holds approximately 350,000 clones, 96% seen once, with approximately 0.32% in the top ten. This rearrangement joins TRBV7-2 to TRBJ2-5, with 10 nucleotides matching TRBD2. The sample was memory CD8+ T cells sorted from blood. As to subset: CD45RO+ cells pooled with CCR7-negative TemRA cells. The sequence came from a man younger than 45 in good health. Here the CDR3 reads CASSLAVSGRHRETQYF. The DNA of the CDR3 is TGTGCCAGCAGCTTAGCGGTTAGCGGGAGGCACCGTGAGACCCAGTACTTC.